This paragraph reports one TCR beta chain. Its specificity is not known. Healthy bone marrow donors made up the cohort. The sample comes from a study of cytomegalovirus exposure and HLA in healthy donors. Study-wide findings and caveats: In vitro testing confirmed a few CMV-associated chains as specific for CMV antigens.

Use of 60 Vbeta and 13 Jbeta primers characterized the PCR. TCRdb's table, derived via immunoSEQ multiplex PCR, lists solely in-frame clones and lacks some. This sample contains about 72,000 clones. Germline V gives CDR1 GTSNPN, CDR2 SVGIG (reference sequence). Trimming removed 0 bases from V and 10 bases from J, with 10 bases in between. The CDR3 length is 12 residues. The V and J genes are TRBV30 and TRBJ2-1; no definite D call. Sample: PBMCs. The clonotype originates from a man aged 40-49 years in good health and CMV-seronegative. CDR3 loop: CAWSVRGEEQFF. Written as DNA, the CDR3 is TGTGCCTGGAGTGTAAGAGGAGAAGAGCAGTTCTTC.